This T cell receptor beta chain is from a study of identical twins. Worth noting for this clonotype: What it recognizes is unknown.

TCRdb itself ran the 5' RACE reads through MiXCR, one entry per CDR3 protein. Among under 250,000 distinct CDR3 sequences, around a tenth were seen once, and the ten largest hold 5% to 5.5%. Notes on the study in general: The more abundant beta clonotypes in cord blood had fewer insertions, and memory repertoires did not show this. Models underpredicted monozygotic twin sharing of out-of-frame TCR alpha. The conclusions drew on cross-sectional statistical analysis instead of tracking the same donors. Beta out-of-frame sequences displayed a weaker excess of sharing between twins.

Trimming took off 6 bases at V and 0 bases at J, with 16 bases between the two ends. The CDR3 covers 16 residues. Germline V gene data show CDR1 as MNHEY and CDR2 as SVGEGT. The sequenced sample consisted of memory (CD45RO+) T cells sorted from blood. The rearrangement joins TRBV6-2 or TRBV6-3 to TRBJ2-3; D might be TRBD1 (6 bases). This sequence originates from a woman younger than 30 in good health. CDR3 sequence: CASRRDRPLSTDTQYF. The DNA of the CDR3 is TGTGCCAGCAGAAGAGACAGGCCGCTTAGCACAGATACGCAGTATTTT.